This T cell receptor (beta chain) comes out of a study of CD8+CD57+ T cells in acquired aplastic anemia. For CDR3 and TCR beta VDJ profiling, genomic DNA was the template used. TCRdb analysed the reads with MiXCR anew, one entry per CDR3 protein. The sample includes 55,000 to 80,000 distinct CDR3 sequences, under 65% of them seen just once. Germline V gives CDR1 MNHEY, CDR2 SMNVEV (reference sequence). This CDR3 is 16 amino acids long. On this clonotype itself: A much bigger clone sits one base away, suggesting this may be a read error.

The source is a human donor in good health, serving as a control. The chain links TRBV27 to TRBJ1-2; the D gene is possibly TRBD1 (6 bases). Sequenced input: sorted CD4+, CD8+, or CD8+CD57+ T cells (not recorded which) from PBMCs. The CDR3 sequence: CASSLRGALGGAGYAF. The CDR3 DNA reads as TGTGCCAGCAGTTTACGTGGGGCTTTGGGGGGCGCGGGCTACGCCTTC.